The 14 T cell receptor beta chains listed next were all sequenced from one sample in a study of blood T cells in healthy people across ages. Primed by a sample-barcoded 5' primer and a J-beta primer mix, a second PCR proceeded for about 6 to 12 cycles. One entry per CDR3 protein results from TCRdb running MiXCR on the 5' RACE reads. The sample has 650,000 to 950,000 distinct CDR3 sequences; 40% to 50% are singletons. The sample consisted of blood. Receptor source: a man aged 60 to 69 in good health.

This clonotype was recorded many times. This chain links TRBV3-1 with TRBJ2-3; D gene uncertain. Germline CDR1 is LGHDT and CDR2 is YNNKEL (reference sequence). The V end lost 2 bases, the J end lost 2 bases, and 2 bases lay between the germline ends. The CDR3 runs to 12 residues. In DNA form, the CDR3 reads TGTGCCAGCAGCCAACTCACAGATACGCAGTATTTT. This encodes CASSQLTDTQYF.

The V gene is TRBV6-2 or TRBV6-3, the J gene TRBJ2-7; maybe TRBD2 (5 bases). The CDR3 has 15 amino acids. Germline V gene data show CDR1 as MNHEY and CDR2 as SVGEGT. V was shortened by 3 bases and J by 1 base, with 13 bases between the two germline ends. This CDR3 reads CASSYSAGRSYEQYF. CDR3 coding DNA: TGTGCCAGCAGTTATAGTGCGGGCAGATCCTACGAGCAGTACTTC.

This clonotype has a single count. V gene TRBV20-1 combines with J gene TRBJ2-7; 11 positions match TRBD2. CDR3 size: 18 residues. V dropped 0 bases and J dropped 2; count of bases not matched to a gene: 12. Germline V gene sequence: CDR1 DFQATT, CDR2 SNEGSKA (reference sequence). In DNA form, the CDR3 reads TGCAGTGCTAGAGATCTCCTAGCGGGGGGACTCAAGCCCTACGAGCAGTACTTC. It specifies CSARDLLAGGLKPYEQYF.

This clonotype came up a few times. This sequence joins TRBV15 and TRBJ2-7; 15 bases are a match to TRBD2. The CDR3 totals 17 residues. Germline values: CDR1 LNHNV, CDR2 YYDKDF (reference sequence). J gave up 2 bases and V 4 bases, and 6 bases lay outside the gene matches. The CDR3 DNA reads as TGTGCCACCAGCAAGGGACTAGCGGGGGGACTAGCCTACGAGCAGTACTTC. This codes for CATSKGLAGGLAYEQYF.

The rearrangement links TRBV7-6 to TRBJ2-7; D is undetermined. CDR3 length: 16 residues. With 4 bases removed from V and 1 base from J, the gap between germline ends came to 17 bases. Germline V lookup: CDR1 SGHVS, CDR2 FNYEAQ. CDR3: CASSSADGPRSYEQYF. The CDR3 coding sequence is TGTGCCAGCAGCTCGGCGGACGGGCCACGTTCCTACGAGCAGTACTTC.

The chain links TRBV11-2 to TRBJ2-5; D gene ambiguous. The CDR3 has 14 amino acids. The germline V gene has CDR1 SGHAT and CDR2 FQNNGV. V was pared by 7 bases and J by 11 bases, with 23 bases between. The CDR3, as DNA: TGTGCCAGCAAAGCCCAAATGTCTTACAATGAGCAGTACTTC. This translates into CASKAQMSYNEQYF.

The J gene is TRBJ2-3, the V gene TRBV5-1; D is ambiguous. The CDR3 is 14 amino acids. With 4 bases removed from V and 2 bases from J, the gap between germline ends came to 11 bases. Per the germline V gene, CDR1 is SGHRS and CDR2 is YFSETQ. The CDR3 DNA sequence: TGCGCCAGCAGCGTGTCCCCTGTCACAGATACGCAGTATTTT. This translates into CASSVSPVTDTQYF.

The rearrangement joins TRBV3-1 to TRBJ2-1, with 9 bases lining up with TRBD2. CDR3 size: 19 residues. Germline-derived CDR1 and CDR2 are LGHDT and YNNKEL (reference sequence). The J segment lost 0 bases and the V segment lost 0 bases, leaving 9 bases of the junction unmatched. The CDR3 sequence: CASSQERPAGGLSYNEQFF. The CDR3 nucleotides read TGTGCCAGCAGCCAAGAGCGACCAGCGGGGGGTCTCTCCTACAATGAGCAGTTCTTC.

This clonotype was picked up a small number of times. CDR3 in DNA: TGTGCCAGCAGTTTAAGTGCACGAGCGGGGGCGGAACAGTTCTTC. It is translated as CASSLSARAGAEQFF. The gene calls are TRBV12-3 or TRBV12-4 and TRBJ2-1; the match to TRBD2 covers 8 bases. CDR3 size: 15 residues. With 2 bases clipped from V and 13 bases from J, the junction kept 13 bases outside the gene matches.

The J gene is TRBJ2-5, the V gene TRBV5-1; TRBD1 matches at 9 bases. CDR3 length: 15 residues. Trimming removed 1 base from V and 5 bases from J; junction bases left unmatched: 6. Per the germline V gene, CDR1 is SGHRS and CDR2 is YFSETQ. In DNA, the CDR3 is TGCGCCAGCAGCTTGAGCGGGACAGGGCGGGAGACCCAGTACTTC. It yields the protein CASSLSGTGRETQYF.

Comments on this clonotype: This may stem from a read error, because a much larger clone lies one nucleotide away. The chain links TRBV7-8 to TRBJ2-5; D not certain. The V end was cut by 3 bases, the J end by 6 bases, with 11 bases between. In germline, CDR1 is SGHVS, CDR2 FQNEAQ. The CDR3 consists of 13 residues. This CDR3 reads CASSFKERKTQYF. Here the CDR3 DNA reads TGTGCCAGCAGCTTCAAGGAGAGGAAGACCCAGTACTTC.

The chain carries TRBV20-1 and TRBJ2-5, with 7 bases aligning to TRBD1. The V segment lost 0 bases and the J segment 2 bases; nucleotides outside the gene matches: 6. This CDR3 is built from 15 residues. Germline V lookup: CDR1 DFQATT, CDR2 SNEGSKA (reference sequence). The CDR3 DNA follows: TGCAGTGCTAGAGACCCGACAGGGTTTCAAGAGACCCAGTACTTC. This encodes CSARDPTGFQETQYF.

This clonotype was counted a few times. This sequence joins TRBV5-1 and TRBJ2-2; tentatively, D is TRBD2 (5 bases). Germline lookup yields CDR1 SGHRS and CDR2 YFSETQ. With 1 base removed from V and 6 bases from J, the gap between germline ends came to 7 bases. CDR3 length: 13 amino acids. For the CDR3, the DNA is TGCGCCAGCAGCTTGTCGGAGGCCGGGGAGCTGTTTTTT. This translates into CASSLSEAGELFF.

This clonotype was picked up a small number of times. The V gene is TRBV29-1, the J gene TRBJ1-2; 9 bases are a match to TRBD1. Germline-derived CDR1 and CDR2 are SQVTM and ANQGSEA. CDR3 length equals 15 residues. The J segment lost 2 bases and the V segment lost 6 bases, leaving 10 bases of the junction unmatched. The CDR3 DNA is TGCAGCGTACCGGGACAGGGAACTGTAAACTATGGCTACACCTTC. Translating it yields CSVPGQGTVNYGYTF.